This T cell receptor (beta chain) is from a study of blood T cell repertoires in COVID-19. CDR3 length: 18 amino acids. V was pared by 0 bases and J by 0 bases, with 12 bases between. This table comes from immunoSEQ multiplex PCR, and its TCRdb copy is limited to in-frame clones, with some not included. Seen here are 100,000 or so clones, about 87% observed once, and the top ten hold about 20%. The sequence was collected from a human donor in a cohort sampled during active COVID-19. This chain connects TRBV23-1 to TRBJ2-6, with D possibly TRBD1 on 5 matching bases. TRBV23-1 is an ORF, and what it does is uncertain. The sample consisted of peripheral blood. The CDR3 sequence: CASSQSWRQHSGANVLTF. The CDR3 DNA reads TGCGCCAGCAGTCAATCGTGGCGACAGCACTCTGGGGCCAACGTCCTGACTTTC.